These 9 T cell receptor beta chains came from one sample sequenced in a study of blood T cells in healthy people across ages. Through a sample-barcoded 5' primer and a J-beta primer mix, a second PCR was run for roughly 7 to 11 cycles. TCRdb independently ran MiXCR on the 5' RACE reads; one entry per CDR3 protein. The sample includes 750,000 to 850,000 distinct CDR3 sequences, roughly 25% of them seen just once. These data were likewise used in another study, on T cells of mothers and their children.

Sample: blood. Receptors were obtained from a boy aged 5-17 years in good health.

The chain recombines TRBV7-2 with TRBJ2-3; the match to TRBD2 covers 7 bases. The CDR3 is 14 residues long. V was clipped by 5 bases and J by 4 bases; unmatched bases: 6. Germline V gene sequence: CDR1 SGHTA, CDR2 FQGNSA. The CDR3 spells CASSPSRGADTQYF. Here the CDR3 DNA reads TGTGCCAGCAGCCCATCCCGGGGGGCAGATACGCAGTATTTT.

J is TRBJ2-7 and V is TRBV27; D is perhaps TRBD1 or TRBD2 (5 bases each). The germline V gene encodes CDR1 MNHEY and CDR2 SMNVEV (reference sequence). V was shortened by 3 bases and J by 4 bases, with 13 bases between the two germline ends. This CDR3 has 14 amino acids. The CDR3 region is CASSFEGEGYEQYF. The CDR3 nucleotides read TGTGCCAGCAGTTTTGAGGGAGAGGGGTACGAGCAGTACTTC.

The J gene is TRBJ1-3, the V gene TRBV2; 7 nucleotides line up with TRBD1. This CDR3 spans 14 amino acids. Germline V lookup: CDR1 SNHLY, CDR2 FYNNEI. The V segment lost 5 bases and the J segment 6 bases; nucleotides outside the gene matches: 7. CDR3: CASSSDRAENTIYF. In DNA, the CDR3 is TGTGCCAGCAGTTCAGACAGGGCTGAAAACACCATATATTTT. Full variable domain (outside the CDR3, taken from reference TRBV2 and TRBJ1-3): EPEVTQTPSHQVTQMGQEVILRCVPISNHLYFYWYRQILGQKVEFLVSFYNNEISEKSEIFDDQFSVERPDGSNFTLKIRSTKLEDSAMYFCASSSDRAENTIYFGEGSWLTVV.

The chain is built from TRBV29-1 and TRBJ1-4; D is uncertain. This CDR3 is built from 12 residues. Germline V lookup: CDR1 SQVTM, CDR2 ANQGSEA. V lost 0 bases to trimming and J lost 7 bases, with 6 bases between them. The CDR3 loop reads CSVEDEGEKLFF. CDR3 sequence (DNA): TGCAGCGTTGAAGATGAAGGTGAAAAACTGTTTTTT.

This clonotype was counted only a few times. V is TRBV3-1 and J is TRBJ1-2, with 7 bases fitting TRBD1. V lost 4 bases, J lost 4 bases, and 9 bases stayed unmatched. In germline, CDR1 is LGHDT, CDR2 YNNKEL (reference sequence). The CDR3 runs 15 residues. The CDR3 reads CASSRPGTEFYGYTF. CDR3 sequence (DNA): TGTGCCAGCAGCCGCCCCGGGACAGAGTTCTATGGCTACACCTTC.

The J gene is TRBJ2-6, the V gene TRBV14; D remains ambiguous. V gave up 1 base and J gave up 4 bases, with 8 bases separating them. Per germline, CDR1 SGHDN and CDR2 FVKESK. CDR3 length equals 15 residues. The CDR3, as DNA: TGTGCCAGCAGCCAAGCGGCACCCGGGGCCAACGTCCTGACTTTC. Encoded protein: CASSQAAPGANVLTF.

The chain links TRBV7-2 to TRBJ1-4; 9 bases are a match to TRBD1. V shed 3 bases and J 5 bases; nucleotides not matched to a gene: 19. Looked up from germline, CDR1 is SGHTA and CDR2 is FQGNSA. The length of the CDR3 is 20 residues. The CDR3 coding sequence is TGTGCCAGCAGCTTTCCAGAGGCGGGACAGGGTATCGGCCCGAATGAAAAACTGTTTTTT. Its translation: CASSFPEAGQGIGPNEKLFF.

This clonotype was recorded a few times. Without the conserved terminal phenylalanine or tryptophan, this CDR3 likely stems from a read error. This chain uses TRBV29-1 with TRBJ1-1; TRBD1 might be the D (6 bases). The V and J ends lost 7 bases and 4 bases respectively, with 16 bases between them. This CDR3 region has 13 residues. The germline V gene encodes CDR1 SQVTM and CDR2 ANQGSEA. This chain's CDR3 is CSAEGGRSTEAFI. DNA of the CDR3: TGCAGCGCAGAAGGGGGTCGGAGCACTGAAGCTTTCATT.

At least ten counts were recorded for this clonotype. In nucleotides, the CDR3 is TGTGCCAGCAGTTCATCCAGCTCCTACGAGCAGTACTTC. It specifies CASSSSSSYEQYF. The chain links TRBV7-2 to TRBJ2-7; D not certain. V was clipped by 6 bases and J by 0 bases, with 9 bases between them. The CDR3 covers 13 residues. The germline V gene encodes CDR1 SGHTA and CDR2 FQGNSA.